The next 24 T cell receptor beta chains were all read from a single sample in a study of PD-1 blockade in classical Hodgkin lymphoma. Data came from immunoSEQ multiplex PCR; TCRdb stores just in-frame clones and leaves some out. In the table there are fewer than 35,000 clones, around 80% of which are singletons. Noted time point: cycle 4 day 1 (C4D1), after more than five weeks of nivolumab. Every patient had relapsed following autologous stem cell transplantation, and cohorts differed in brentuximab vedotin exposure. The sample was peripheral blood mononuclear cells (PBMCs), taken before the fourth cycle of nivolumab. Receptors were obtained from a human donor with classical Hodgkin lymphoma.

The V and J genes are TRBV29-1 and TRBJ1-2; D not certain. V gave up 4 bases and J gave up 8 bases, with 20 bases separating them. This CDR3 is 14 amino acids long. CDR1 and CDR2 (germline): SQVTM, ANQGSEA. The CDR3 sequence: CSVVGRLSADGYTF. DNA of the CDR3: TGCAGCGTTGTCGGAAGGCTCTCCGCTGACGGCTACACCTTC.

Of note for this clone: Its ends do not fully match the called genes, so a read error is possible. The CDR3 sequence is CASSLGRQGHLF. The CDR3 DNA is TGTGCCAGCAGTTTAGGTCGCCAGGGACACCTGTTC. The chain is built from TRBV28 and TRBJ1-2; maybe TRBD1 (6 bases). From germline, CDR1 is MDHEN and CDR2 SYDVKM. The CDR3 is made up of 12 amino acids.

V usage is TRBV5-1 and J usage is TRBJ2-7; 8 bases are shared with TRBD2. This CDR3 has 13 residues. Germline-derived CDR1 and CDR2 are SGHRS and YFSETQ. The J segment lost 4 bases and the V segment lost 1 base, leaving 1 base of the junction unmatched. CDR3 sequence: CASSLPGGYEQYF. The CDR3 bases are TGCGCCAGCAGCTTGCCGGGAGGGTACGAGCAGTACTTC.

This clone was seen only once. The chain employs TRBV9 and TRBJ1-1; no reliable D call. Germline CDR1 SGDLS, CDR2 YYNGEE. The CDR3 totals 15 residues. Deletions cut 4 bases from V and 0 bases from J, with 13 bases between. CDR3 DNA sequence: TGTGCCAGCAGCCCCAGGCCCACTCTGAACACTGAAGCTTTCTTT. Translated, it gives CASSPRPTLNTEAFF.

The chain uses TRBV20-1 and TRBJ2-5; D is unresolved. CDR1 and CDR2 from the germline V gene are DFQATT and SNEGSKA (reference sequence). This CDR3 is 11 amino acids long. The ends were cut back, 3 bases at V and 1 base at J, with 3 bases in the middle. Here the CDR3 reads CSASPQETQYF. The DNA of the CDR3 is TGCAGTGCTAGTCCCCAAGAGACCCAGTACTTC.

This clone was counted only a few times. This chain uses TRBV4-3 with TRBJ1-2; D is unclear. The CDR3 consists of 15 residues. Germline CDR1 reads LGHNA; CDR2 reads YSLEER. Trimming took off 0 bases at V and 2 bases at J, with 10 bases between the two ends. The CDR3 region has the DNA TGCGCCAGCAGCCAAGAAGGGTATTCCAACTATGGCTACACCTTC. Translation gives CASSQEGYSNYGYTF.

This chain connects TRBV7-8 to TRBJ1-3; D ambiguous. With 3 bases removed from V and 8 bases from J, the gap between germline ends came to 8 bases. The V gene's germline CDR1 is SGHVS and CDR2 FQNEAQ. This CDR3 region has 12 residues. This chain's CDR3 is CASSFDIDTIYF. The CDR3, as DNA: TGTGCCAGCAGCTTCGACATTGACACCATATATTTT.

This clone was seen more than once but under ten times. CDR3 DNA sequence: TGTGCCAGCAGCTCCCGACCAGTGAACACTGAAGCTTTCTTT. Amino acid sequence: CASSSRPVNTEAFF. The J gene is TRBJ1-1, the V gene TRBV7-6; D not certain. Trimming cost V 4 bases and J 0 bases, with 9 bases left between them. The germline V gene encodes CDR1 SGHVS and CDR2 FNYEAQ. The CDR3 loop spans 14 amino acids. Filled out from reference TRBV7-6 and TRBJ1-1, the complete variable domain reads GAGVSQSPRYKVTKRGQDVALRCDPISGHVSLYWYRQALGQGPEFLTYFNYEAQQDKSGLPNDRFSAERPEGSISTLTIQRTEQRDSAMYRCASSSRPVNTEAFFGQGTRLTVV.

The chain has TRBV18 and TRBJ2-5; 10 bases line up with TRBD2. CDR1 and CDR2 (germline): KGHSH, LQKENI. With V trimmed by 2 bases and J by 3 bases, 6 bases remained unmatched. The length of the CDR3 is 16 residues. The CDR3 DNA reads TGTGCCAGCTCACCAAGGGGGCTAGCGGGAGAAGAGACCCAGTACTTC. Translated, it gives CASSPRGLAGEETQYF.

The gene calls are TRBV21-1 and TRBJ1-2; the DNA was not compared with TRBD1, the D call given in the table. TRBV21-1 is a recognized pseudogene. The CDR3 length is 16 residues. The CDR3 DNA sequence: TGTGCCAGCAGCAAAGCTGATCCTCAATCAGACTATGGCTACACCTTC. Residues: CASSKADPQSDYGYTF.

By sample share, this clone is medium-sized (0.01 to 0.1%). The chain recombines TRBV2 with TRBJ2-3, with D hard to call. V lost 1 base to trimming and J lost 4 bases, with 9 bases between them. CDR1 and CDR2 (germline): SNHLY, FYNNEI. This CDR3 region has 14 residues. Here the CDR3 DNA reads TGTGCCAGCAGTGAAGAACGCCTGGCAGATACGCAGTATTTT. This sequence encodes CASSEERLADTQYF. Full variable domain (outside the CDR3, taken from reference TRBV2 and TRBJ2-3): EPEVTQTPSHQVTQMGQEVILRCVPISNHLYFYWYRQILGQKVEFLVSFYNNEISEKSEIFDDQFSVERPDGSNFTLKIRSTKLEDSAMYFCASSEERLADTQYFGPGTRLTVL.

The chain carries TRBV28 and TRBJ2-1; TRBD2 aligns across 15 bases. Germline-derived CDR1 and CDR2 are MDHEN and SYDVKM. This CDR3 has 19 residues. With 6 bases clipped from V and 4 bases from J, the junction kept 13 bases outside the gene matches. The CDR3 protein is CASSPGSGTSGRFYNEQFF. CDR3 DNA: TGTGCCAGCAGCCCCGGATCCGGGACTAGCGGGAGGTTTTACAATGAGCAGTTCTTC.

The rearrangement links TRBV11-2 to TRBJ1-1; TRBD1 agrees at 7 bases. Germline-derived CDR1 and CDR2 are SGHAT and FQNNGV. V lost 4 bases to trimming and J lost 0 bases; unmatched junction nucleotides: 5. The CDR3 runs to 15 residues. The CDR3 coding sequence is TGTGCCAGCAGCTGGACAGGCCCGATGAACACTGAAGCTTTCTTT. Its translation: CASSWTGPMNTEAFF.

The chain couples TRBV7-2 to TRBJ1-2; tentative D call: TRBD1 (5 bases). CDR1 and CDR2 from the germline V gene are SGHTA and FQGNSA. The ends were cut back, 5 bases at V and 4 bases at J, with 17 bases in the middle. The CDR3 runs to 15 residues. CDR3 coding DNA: TGTGCCAGCAGCCCGCAGGGTGTCTCGAGCTATGGCTACACCTTC. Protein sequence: CASSPQGVSSYGYTF.

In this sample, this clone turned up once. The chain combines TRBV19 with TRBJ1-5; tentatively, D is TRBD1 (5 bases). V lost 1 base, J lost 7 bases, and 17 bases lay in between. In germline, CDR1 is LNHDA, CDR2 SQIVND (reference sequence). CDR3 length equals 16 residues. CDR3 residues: CASSIAAREAGQPQHF. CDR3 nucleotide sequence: TGTGCCAGTAGTATAGCGGCCAGGGAAGCAGGACAGCCCCAGCATTTT.

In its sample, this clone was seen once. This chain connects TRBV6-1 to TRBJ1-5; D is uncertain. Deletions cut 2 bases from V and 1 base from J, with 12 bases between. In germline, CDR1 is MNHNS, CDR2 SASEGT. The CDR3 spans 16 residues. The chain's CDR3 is CASSELGPGSNQPQHF. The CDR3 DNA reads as TGTGCCAGCAGTGAACTGGGTCCAGGAAGCAATCAGCCCCAGCATTTT.

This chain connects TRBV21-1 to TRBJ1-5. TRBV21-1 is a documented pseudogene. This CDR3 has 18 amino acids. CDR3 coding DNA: TGTGCCAGCAGCAAAGGGTCCCGGGGGCGAAATAGCAATCAGCCCCAGCATTTT. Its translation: CASSKGSRGRNSNQPQHF.

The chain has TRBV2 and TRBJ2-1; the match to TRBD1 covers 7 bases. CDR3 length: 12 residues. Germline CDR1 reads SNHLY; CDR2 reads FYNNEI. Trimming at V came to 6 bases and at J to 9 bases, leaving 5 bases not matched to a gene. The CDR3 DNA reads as TGTGCCAGCAGAGTAGACAGGGCTGAGCAGTTCTTC. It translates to CASRVDRAEQFF.

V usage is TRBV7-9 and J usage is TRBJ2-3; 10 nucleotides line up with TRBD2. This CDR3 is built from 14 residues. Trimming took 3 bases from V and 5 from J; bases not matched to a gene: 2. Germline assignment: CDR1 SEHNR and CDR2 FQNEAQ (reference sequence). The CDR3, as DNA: TGTGCCAGCAGCTTCAGCGGGAGGGGAGATACGCAGTATTTT. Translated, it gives CASSFSGRGDTQYF. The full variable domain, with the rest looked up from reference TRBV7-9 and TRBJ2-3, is DTGVSQNPRHKITKRGQNVTFRCDPISEHNRLYWYRQTLGQGPEFLTYFQNEAQLEKSRLLSDRFSAERPKGSFSTLEIQRTEQGDSAMYLCASSFSGRGDTQYFGPGTRLTVL.

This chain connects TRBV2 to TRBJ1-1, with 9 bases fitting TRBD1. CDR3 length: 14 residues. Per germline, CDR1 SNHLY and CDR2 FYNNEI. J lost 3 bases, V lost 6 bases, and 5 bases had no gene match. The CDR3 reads CASSRGQGYTEAFF. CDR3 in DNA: TGTGCCAGCAGCAGGGGACAGGGCTACACTGAAGCTTTCTTT.

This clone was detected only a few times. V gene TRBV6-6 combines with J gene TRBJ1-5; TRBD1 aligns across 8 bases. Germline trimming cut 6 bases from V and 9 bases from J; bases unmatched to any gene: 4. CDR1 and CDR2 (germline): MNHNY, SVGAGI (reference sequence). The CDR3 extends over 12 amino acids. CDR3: CASRPGGLPQHF. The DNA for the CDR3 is TGTGCCAGCAGACCAGGGGGCCTGCCCCAGCATTTT.

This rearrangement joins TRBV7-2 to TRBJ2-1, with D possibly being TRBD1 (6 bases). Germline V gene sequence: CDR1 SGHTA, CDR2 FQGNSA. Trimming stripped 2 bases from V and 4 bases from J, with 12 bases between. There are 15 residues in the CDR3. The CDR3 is CASSLSQGKYNEQFF. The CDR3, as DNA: TGTGCCAGCAGCTTATCGCAGGGGAAGTACAATGAGCAGTTCTTC.

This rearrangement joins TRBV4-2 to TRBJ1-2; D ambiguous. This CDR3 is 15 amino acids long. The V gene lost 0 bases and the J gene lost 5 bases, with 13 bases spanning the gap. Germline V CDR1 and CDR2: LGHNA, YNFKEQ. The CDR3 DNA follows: TGTGCCAGCAGCCAAGATTTGGCTACTGATTATGGCTACACCTTC. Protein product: CASSQDLATDYGYTF.

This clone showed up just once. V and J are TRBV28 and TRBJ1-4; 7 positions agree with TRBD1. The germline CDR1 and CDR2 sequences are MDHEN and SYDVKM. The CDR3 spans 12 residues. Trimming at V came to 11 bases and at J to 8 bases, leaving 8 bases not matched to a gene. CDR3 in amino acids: CAATGEGEKLFF. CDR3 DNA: TGTGCCGCTACAGGGGAGGGCGAAAAACTGTTTTTT.